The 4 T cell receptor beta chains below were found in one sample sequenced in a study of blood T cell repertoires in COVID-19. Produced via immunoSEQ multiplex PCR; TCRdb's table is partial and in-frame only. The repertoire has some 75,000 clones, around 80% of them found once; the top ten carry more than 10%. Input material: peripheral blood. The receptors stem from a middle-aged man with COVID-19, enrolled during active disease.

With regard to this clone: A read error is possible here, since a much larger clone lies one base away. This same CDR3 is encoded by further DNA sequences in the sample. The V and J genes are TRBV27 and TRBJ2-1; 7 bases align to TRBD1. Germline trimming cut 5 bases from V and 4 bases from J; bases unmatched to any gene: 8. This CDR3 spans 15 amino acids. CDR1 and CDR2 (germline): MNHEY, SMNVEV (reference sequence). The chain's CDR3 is CASSPGTDLYNEQFF. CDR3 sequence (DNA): TGTGCCAGCAGTCCCGGGACAGACCTTTACAATGAGCAGTTCTTC.

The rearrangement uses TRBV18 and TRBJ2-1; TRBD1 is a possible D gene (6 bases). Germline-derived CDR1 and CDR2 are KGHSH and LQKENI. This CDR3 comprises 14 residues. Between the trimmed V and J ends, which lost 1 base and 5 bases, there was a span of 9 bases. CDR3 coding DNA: TGTGCCAGCTCACCACAACAGGGCCACAATGAGCAGTTCTTC. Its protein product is CASSPQQGHNEQFF.

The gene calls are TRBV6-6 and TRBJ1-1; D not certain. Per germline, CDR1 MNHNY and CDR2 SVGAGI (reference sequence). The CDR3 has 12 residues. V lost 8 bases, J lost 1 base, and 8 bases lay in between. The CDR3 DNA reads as TGTGCCAGCTCCCGACAGAACACTGAAGCTTTCTTT. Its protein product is CASSRQNTEAFF.

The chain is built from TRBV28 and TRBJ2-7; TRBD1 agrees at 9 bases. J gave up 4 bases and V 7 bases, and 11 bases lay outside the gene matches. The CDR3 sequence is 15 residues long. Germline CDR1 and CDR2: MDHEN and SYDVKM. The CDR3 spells CASTPTGTGTYEQYF. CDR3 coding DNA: TGTGCCAGCACTCCTACCGGGACAGGGACTTACGAGCAGTACTTC. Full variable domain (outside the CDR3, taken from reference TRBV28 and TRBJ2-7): DVKVTQSSRYLVKRTGEKVFLECVQDMDHENMFWYRQDPGLGLRLIYFSYDVKMKEKGDIPEGYSVSREKKERFSLILESASTNQTSMYLCASTPTGTGTYEQYFGPGTRLTVT.